Listed below are T cell receptor beta chains from one sample, sequenced in a study of T cells after yellow fever vaccination. One entry per CDR3 protein results from TCRdb running MiXCR on the 5' RACE reads. The repertoire holds hundreds of thousands of distinct CDR3 sequences, with approximately 9% as singletons. The material sequenced was PBMCs, taken on the day of the first yellow fever vaccination. All receptors come from a man younger than 35 who received the YFV17D yellow fever vaccine. Both conserved end residues are part of each CDR3. Fields, in order: CDR3 protein, CDR3 DNA, V gene, J gene, clone size, CDR3 length, D gene. The D gene is left open where the match is weak. Not every row has a clone size; where given, it reads once, few, many or a size class.

CDR3aa: CSVVGGGTNTGELFF; CDR3nt: TGCAGCGTTGTAGGTGGGGGGACAAACACCGGGGAGCTGTTTTTT; v_gene: TRBV29-1; j_gene: TRBJ2-2; abundance: many; len: 15; d_gene: -
CDR3aa: CASIKMAGFTDTQYF; CDR3nt: TGTGCCAGCATCAAAATGGCGGGTTTCACAGATACGCAGTATTTT; v_gene: TRBV7-2; j_gene: TRBJ2-3; abundance: many; len: 15; d_gene: -
CDR3aa: CASSQGDSLQETQYF; CDR3nt: TGCGCCAGCAGCCAAGGGGACAGTCTACAAGAGACCCAGTACTTC; v_gene: TRBV4-3; j_gene: TRBJ2-5; abundance: -; len: 15; d_gene: TRBD1
CDR3aa: CASTGGVVLDEQFF; CDR3nt: TGTGCCAGCACTGGAGGGGTGGTACTCGATGAGCAGTTCTTC; v_gene: TRBV2; j_gene: TRBJ2-1; abundance: few; len: 14; d_gene: -
CDR3aa: CASSWGTSRQETQYF; CDR3nt: TGCGCCAGCAGCTGGGGGACTAGCAGACAAGAGACCCAGTACTTC; v_gene: TRBV5-1; j_gene: TRBJ2-5; abundance: -; len: 15; d_gene: TRBD2
CDR3aa: CASSHGRGSSYNEQFF; CDR3nt: TGTGCCAGCAGCCACGGGCGGGGGAGCTCCTACAATGAGCAGTTCTTC; v_gene: TRBV9; j_gene: TRBJ2-1; abundance: -; len: 16; d_gene: TRBD2
CDR3aa: CASGDFSYEQYF; CDR3nt: TGTGCCAGTGGGGACTTCTCCTACGAGCAGTACTTC; v_gene: TRBV7-8; j_gene: TRBJ2-7; abundance: -; len: 12; d_gene: -
CDR3aa: CASSLTGGVNTGELFF; CDR3nt: TGTGCCAGCAGCTTGACAGGAGGCGTGAACACCGGGGAGCTGTTTTTT; v_gene: TRBV5-6; j_gene: TRBJ2-2; abundance: -; len: 16; d_gene: -
CDR3aa: CSAKGGAGSTDTQYF; CDR3nt: TGCAGTGCAAAGGGCGGGGCGGGTAGCACAGATACGCAGTATTTT; v_gene: TRBV20-1; j_gene: TRBJ2-3; abundance: -; len: 15; d_gene: -
CDR3aa: CASSPRGRGTDTQYF; CDR3nt: TGTGCCAGCAGCCCCCGGGGGCGGGGGACGGATACGCAGTATTTT; v_gene: TRBV9; j_gene: TRBJ2-3; abundance: many; len: 15; d_gene: -
CDR3aa: CACSSDWTGGITSYEQYF; CDR3nt: TGTGCCTGCAGTTCCGACTGGACAGGGGGTATCACCTCCTACGAGCAGTACTTC; v_gene: TRBV2; j_gene: TRBJ2-7; abundance: -; len: 18; d_gene: TRBD1
CDR3aa: CASSFPGTGDTGELFF; CDR3nt: TGCGCCAGCAGCTTCCCCGGGACAGGGGACACCGGGGAGCTGTTTTTT; v_gene: TRBV5-1; j_gene: TRBJ2-2; abundance: -; len: 16; d_gene: TRBD1
CDR3aa: CASRQIPGTASLDEQFF; CDR3nt: TGCGCCAGCAGACAAATACCCGGGACTGCCTCTTTAGATGAGCAGTTCTTC; v_gene: TRBV5-1; j_gene: TRBJ2-1; abundance: few; len: 17; d_gene: -
CDR3aa: CASSAPTSGGPTDTQYF; CDR3nt: TGCGCCAGCAGCGCACCGACTAGCGGGGGACCCACAGATACGCAGTATTTT; v_gene: TRBV5-1; j_gene: TRBJ2-3; abundance: -; len: 17; d_gene: TRBD2
CDR3aa: CASSISGMYGYTF; CDR3nt: TGTGCCAGTAGTATCTCAGGGATGTATGGCTACACCTTC; v_gene: TRBV19; j_gene: TRBJ1-2; abundance: many; len: 13; d_gene: -
CDR3aa: CASSPRGYTGELFF; CDR3nt: TGTGCCAGCAGCCCTCGAGGCTACACCGGGGAGCTGTTTTTT; v_gene: TRBV12-3/TRBV12-4; j_gene: TRBJ2-2; abundance: few; len: 14; d_gene: -
CDR3aa: CSARQGLPDQPQHF; CDR3nt: TGCAGTGCTAGACAGGGACTTCCGGATCAGCCCCAGCATTTT; v_gene: TRBV20-1; j_gene: TRBJ1-5; abundance: few; len: 14; d_gene: -
CDR3aa: CASSPPSTEAFF; CDR3nt: TGTGCCAGCTCACCACCGAGCACTGAAGCTTTCTTT; v_gene: TRBV18; j_gene: TRBJ1-1; abundance: few; len: 12; d_gene: -
CDR3aa: CASSSAGLNTEAFF; CDR3nt: TGCGCCAGCAGCTCCGCAGGACTGAACACTGAAGCTTTCTTT; v_gene: TRBV5-1; j_gene: TRBJ1-1; abundance: many; len: 14; d_gene: -
CDR3aa: CASSLRGTPGADTQYF; CDR3nt: TGTGCCAGCAGCTTGAGGGGTACCCCTGGGGCAGATACGCAGTATTTT; v_gene: TRBV5-6; j_gene: TRBJ2-3; abundance: -; len: 16; d_gene: -
CDR3aa: CASSLGGTAYNEQFF; CDR3nt: TGCGCCAGCAGCTTGGGGGGGACAGCATACAATGAGCAGTTCTTC; v_gene: TRBV5-1; j_gene: TRBJ2-1; abundance: -; len: 15; d_gene: TRBD1
CDR3aa: CASSPGGGNTEAFF; CDR3nt: TGTGCCAGCTCACCCGGGGGCGGAAACACTGAAGCTTTCTTT; v_gene: TRBV18; j_gene: TRBJ1-1; abundance: -; len: 14; d_gene: -
CDR3aa: CASSLGAGSYQPQHF; CDR3nt: TGTGCCAGCAGCTTAGGGGCCGGGAGCTATCAGCCCCAGCATTTT; v_gene: TRBV7-8; j_gene: TRBJ1-5; abundance: many; len: 15; d_gene: -
CDR3aa: CSAPAGETQYF; CDR3nt: TGCAGTGCCCCAGCCGGGGAGACCCAGTACTTC; v_gene: TRBV20-1; j_gene: TRBJ2-5; abundance: few; len: 11; d_gene: -
CDR3aa: CASSDTGQGIVTQYF; CDR3nt: TGCGCCAGCAGCGACACGGGACAGGGTATTGTGACCCAGTACTTC; v_gene: TRBV5-1; j_gene: TRBJ2-5; abundance: -; len: 15; d_gene: TRBD1
CDR3aa: CASSEAAGWRGYTF; CDR3nt: TGTGCCAGCAGTGAAGCCGCAGGGTGGCGCGGCTACACCTTC; v_gene: TRBV2; j_gene: TRBJ1-2; abundance: -; len: 14; d_gene: -